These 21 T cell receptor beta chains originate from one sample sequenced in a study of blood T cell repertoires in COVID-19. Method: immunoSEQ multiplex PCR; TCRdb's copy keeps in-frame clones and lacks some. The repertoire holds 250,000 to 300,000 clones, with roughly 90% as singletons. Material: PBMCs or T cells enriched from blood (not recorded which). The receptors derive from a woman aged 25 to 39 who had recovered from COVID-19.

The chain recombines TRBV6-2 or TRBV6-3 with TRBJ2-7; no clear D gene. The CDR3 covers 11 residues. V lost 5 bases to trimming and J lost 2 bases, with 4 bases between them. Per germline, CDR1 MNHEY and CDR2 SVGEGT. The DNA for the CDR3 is TGTGCCAGCAGTAACACCTACGAGCAGTACTTC. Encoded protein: CASSNTYEQYF.

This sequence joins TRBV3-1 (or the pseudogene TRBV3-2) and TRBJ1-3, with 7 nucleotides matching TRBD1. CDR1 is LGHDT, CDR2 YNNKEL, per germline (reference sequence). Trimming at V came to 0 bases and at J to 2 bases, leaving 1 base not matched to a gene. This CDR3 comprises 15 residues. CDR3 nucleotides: TGTGCCAGCAGCCAAGAAACAGGGGCTGGAAACACCATATATTTT. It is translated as CASSQETGAGNTIYF.

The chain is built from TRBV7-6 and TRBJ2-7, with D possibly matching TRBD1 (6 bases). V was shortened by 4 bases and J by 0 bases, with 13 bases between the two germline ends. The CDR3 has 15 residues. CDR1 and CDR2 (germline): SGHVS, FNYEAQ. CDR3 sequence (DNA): TGTGCCAGCAGCTCCGGACAGATTAGCTCCTACGAGCAGTACTTC. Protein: CASSSGQISSYEQYF.

For the CDR3, the DNA is TGTGCCAGCAGCGCCGGGACAGGCTCCTACGAGCAGTACTTC. This gives the protein CASSAGTGSYEQYF. V and J are TRBV5-6 and TRBJ2-7; TRBD1 aligns across 8 bases. This CDR3 contains 14 residues. Unmatched junction bases numbered 3, after V lost 4 bases and J lost 0 bases. CDR1 and CDR2 (germline): SGHDT, YYEEEE.

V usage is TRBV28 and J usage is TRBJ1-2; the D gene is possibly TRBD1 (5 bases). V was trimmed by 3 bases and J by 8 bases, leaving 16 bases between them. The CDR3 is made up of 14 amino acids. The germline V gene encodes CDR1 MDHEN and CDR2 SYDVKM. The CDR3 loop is CASSLVDRTKGYTF. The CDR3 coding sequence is TGTGCCAGCAGTTTGGTTGACAGAACAAAGGGCTACACCTTC.

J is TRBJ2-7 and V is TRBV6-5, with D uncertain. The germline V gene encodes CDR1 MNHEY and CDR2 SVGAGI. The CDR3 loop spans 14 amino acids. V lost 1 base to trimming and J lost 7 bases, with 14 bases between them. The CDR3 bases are TGTGCCAGCAGTTACTACCGGCGGTACGGGGAGCAGTACTTC. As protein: CASSYYRRYGEQYF.

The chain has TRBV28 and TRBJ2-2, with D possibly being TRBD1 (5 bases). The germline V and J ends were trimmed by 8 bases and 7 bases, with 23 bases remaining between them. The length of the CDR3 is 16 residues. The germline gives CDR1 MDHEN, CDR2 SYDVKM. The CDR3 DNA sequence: TGTGCCAGCGGGGTGGGGCGGAAGAAGTCTCTCGGGGAGCTGTTTTTT. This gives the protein CASGVGRKKSLGELFF.

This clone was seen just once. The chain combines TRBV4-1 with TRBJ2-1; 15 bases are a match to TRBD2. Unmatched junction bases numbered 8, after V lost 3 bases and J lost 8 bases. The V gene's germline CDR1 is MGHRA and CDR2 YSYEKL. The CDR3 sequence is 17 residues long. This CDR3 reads CASSHRTSGRAPHEQFF. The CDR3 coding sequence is TGCGCCAGCAGCCACCGGACTAGCGGGAGGGCCCCGCATGAGCAGTTCTTC.

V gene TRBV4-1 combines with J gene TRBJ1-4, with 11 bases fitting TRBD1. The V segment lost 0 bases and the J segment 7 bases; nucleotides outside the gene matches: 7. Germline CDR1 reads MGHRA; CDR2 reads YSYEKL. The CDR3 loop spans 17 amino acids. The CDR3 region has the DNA TGCGCCAGCAGCCAAGATCTGTGGGGACAGGGGGGTGAAAAACTGTTTTTT. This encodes CASSQDLWGQGGEKLFF.

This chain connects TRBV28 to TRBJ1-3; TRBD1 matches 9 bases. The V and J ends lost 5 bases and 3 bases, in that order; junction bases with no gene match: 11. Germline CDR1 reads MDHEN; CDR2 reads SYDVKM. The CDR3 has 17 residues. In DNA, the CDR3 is TGTGCCAGCAGTGGCCCCGGGACAGGGACCTTTGGAAACACCATATATTTT. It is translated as CASSGPGTGTFGNTIYF.

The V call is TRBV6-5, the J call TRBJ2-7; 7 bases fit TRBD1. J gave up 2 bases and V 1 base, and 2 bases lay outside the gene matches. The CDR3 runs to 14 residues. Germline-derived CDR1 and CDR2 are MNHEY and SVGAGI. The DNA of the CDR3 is TGTGCCAGCAGTTACTTTGGACAGGCCTACGAGCAGTACTTC. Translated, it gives CASSYFGQAYEQYF.

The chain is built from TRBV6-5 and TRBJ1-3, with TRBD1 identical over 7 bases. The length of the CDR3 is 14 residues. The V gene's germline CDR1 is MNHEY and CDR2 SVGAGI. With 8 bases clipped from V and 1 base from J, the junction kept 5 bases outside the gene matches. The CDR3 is CASGQGVSGNTIYF. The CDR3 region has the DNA TGTGCCAGCGGTCAGGGGGTATCTGGAAACACCATATATTTT.

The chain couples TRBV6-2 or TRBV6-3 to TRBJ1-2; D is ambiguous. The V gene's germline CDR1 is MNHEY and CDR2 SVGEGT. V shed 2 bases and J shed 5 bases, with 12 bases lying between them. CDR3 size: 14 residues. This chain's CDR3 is CASSYVGQIYGYTF. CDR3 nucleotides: TGTGCCAGCAGTTACGTTGGGCAGATATATGGCTACACCTTC.

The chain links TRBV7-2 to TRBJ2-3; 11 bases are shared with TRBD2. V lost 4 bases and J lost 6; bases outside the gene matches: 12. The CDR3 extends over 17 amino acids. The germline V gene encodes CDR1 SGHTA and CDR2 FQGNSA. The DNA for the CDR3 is TGTGCCAGCAGCTCCTCTTTACTAGCGGGGGTGATGGATACGCAGTATTTT. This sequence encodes CASSSSLLAGVMDTQYF.

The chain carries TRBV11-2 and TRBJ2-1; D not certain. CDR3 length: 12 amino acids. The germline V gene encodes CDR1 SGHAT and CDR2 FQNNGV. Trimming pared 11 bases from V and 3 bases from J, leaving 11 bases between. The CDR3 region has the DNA TGTGCCGGAGAGCCGATCTACAATGAGCAGTTCTTC. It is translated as CAGEPIYNEQFF.

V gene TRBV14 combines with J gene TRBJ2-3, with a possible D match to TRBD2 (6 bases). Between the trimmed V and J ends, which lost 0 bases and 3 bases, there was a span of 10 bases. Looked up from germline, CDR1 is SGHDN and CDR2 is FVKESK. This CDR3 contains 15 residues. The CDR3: CASSQDSGGTDTQYF. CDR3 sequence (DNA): TGTGCCAGCAGCCAAGATAGCGGAGGAACAGATACGCAGTATTTT. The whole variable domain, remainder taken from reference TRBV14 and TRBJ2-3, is EAGVTQFPSHSVIEKGQTVTLRCDPISGHDNLYWYRRVMGKEIKFLLHFVKESKQDESGMPNNRFLAERTGGTYSTLKVQPAELEDSGVYFCASSQDSGGTDTQYFGPGTRLTVL.

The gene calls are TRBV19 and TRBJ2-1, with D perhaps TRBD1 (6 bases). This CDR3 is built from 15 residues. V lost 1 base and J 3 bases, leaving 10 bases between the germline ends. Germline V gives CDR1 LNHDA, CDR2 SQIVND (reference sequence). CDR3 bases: TGTGCCAGTAGTATAGTAAGGGGGATCTACAATGAGCAGTTCTTC. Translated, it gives CASSIVRGIYNEQFF.

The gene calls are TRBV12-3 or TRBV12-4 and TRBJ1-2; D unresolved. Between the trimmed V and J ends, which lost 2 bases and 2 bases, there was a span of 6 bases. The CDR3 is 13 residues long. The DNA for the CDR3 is TGTGCCAGCAGTTTACAGTTCAACTATGGCTACACCTTC. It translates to CASSLQFNYGYTF.

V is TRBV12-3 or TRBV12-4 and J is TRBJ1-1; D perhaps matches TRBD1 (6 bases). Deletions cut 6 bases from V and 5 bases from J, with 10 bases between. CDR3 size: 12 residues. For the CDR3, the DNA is TGTGCCAGCAGAGCCAGGGGAACTGAAGCTTTCTTT. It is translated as CASRARGTEAFF.

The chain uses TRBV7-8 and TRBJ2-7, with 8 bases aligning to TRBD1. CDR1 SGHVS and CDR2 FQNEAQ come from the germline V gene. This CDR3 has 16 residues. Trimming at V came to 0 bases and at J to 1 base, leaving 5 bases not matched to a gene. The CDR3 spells CASSLALGQGSYEQYF. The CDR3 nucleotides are TGTGCCAGCAGCTTAGCGCTCGGACAGGGATCCTACGAGCAGTACTTC.

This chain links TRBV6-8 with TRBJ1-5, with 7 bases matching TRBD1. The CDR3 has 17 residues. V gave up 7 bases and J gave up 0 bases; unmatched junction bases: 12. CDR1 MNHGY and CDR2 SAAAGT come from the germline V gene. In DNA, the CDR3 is TGTGCCAGCAACCCATCCCCGACAGGGTATAGCAATCAGCCCCAGCATTTT. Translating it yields CASNPSPTGYSNQPQHF.